This T cell receptor beta chain appears in the sequencing data of a study of shared clonotypes between healthy human individuals. V was cut by 5 bases and J by 0 bases, with 17 bases left in between. This CDR3 is 17 amino acids long. Looked up from germline, CDR1 is SGHTA and CDR2 is FQGTGA. Those who donated, Caucasian adults without exception, all lived in Nashville, Tennessee. The repertoire was sequenced with immunoSEQ multiplex PCR; TCRdb's copy has only in-frame clones and lacks some. Of approximately 530,000 clones in the sample, around 96% were seen once. The receptor comes from a woman aged 30 to 39 in good health. The specimen sequenced was naive CD4+ T cells sorted from blood. The sample's subset: CD45RA+ positively selected. The chain links TRBV7-3 to TRBJ2-1, with D tentatively TRBD2 (5 bases). CDR3 region: CASSNYNGISSYNEQFF. The DNA of the CDR3 is TGTGCCAGCAGCAATTATAACGGGATTAGCTCCTACAATGAGCAGTTCTTC.